This T cell receptor (beta chain) appears in the sequencing data of a study of type 1 regulatory T cells. Study-level information: T-allo10 is an in vitro-generated, Tr1-enriched CD4 T cell product specific for alloantigen.

A few counts support this clonotype. The antigen remains undetermined. A single record per CDR3 protein comes from TCRdb applying MiXCR to the reads. The repertoire holds about 67,000 distinct CDR3 sequences, with approximately 47% as singletons. The CDR3 runs to 12 residues. The germline V and J ends were trimmed by 6 bases and 13 bases, with 15 bases remaining between them. The J gene is TRBJ1-4, the V gene TRBV12-3 or TRBV12-4, with D uncertain. The specimen sequenced was cultured non-Tr1 T cells, either the whole culture or a sorted T cell fraction (not recorded which). This TCR came from a human donor in good health. CDR3 sequence: CASSLITGRLFF. The CDR3 bases are TGTGCCAGCAGCCTAATAACTGGAAGACTGTTTTTT.